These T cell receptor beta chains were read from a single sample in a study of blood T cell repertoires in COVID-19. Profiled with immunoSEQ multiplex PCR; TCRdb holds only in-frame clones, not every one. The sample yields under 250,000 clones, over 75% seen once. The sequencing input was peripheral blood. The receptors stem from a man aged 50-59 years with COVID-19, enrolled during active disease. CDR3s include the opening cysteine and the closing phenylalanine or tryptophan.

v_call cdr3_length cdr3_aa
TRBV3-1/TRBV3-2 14 CASSQAGGSNEQFF
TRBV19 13 CASSMDRNYGYTF
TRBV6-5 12 CASSSPGQPQHF
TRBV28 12 CASSSQGLIFFF
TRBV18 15 CASSPPARGTGELFF
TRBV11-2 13 CASSLDLRVRAFF
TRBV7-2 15 CASSSGGTALYEQYF
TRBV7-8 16 CASSRGTGGMSTEAFF
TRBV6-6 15 CASSYASSYTGELFF
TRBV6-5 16 CASSYSGAGVLYEQYF
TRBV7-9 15 CASSVPGQGNTEAFF
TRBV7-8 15 CASSVGDRPVGEQFF
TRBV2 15 CASSAGGMNTGELFF
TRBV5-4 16 CASSFGTSGTPYEQYF
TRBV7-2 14 CASSRVGGAGELFF
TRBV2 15 CASGIAGGYQNIQYF
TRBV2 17 CASSESWAGVNTGELFF
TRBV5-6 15 CASSTLRGQFEKLFF
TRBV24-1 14 CATSDPDRKNIQYF
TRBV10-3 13 CAISETGGDTQYF
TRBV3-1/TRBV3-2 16 CASSQAPGRGQETQYF
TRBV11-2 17 CASSSPGAIVSNYGYTF
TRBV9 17 CASSVEMVGGPLDTQYF
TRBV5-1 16 CASSLGLAGPADTQYF
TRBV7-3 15 CASSLPGTVTGELFF
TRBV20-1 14 CSASEGEGIYGYTF
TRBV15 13 CATSRAVGNTIYF
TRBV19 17 CASSRSSGGLILYEQYF
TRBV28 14 CASRRGQGARGYTF
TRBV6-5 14 CASSDSSGPYEQYF
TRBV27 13 CASRATYNSPLHF
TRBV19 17 CASNNREGGGRPYGYTF
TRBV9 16 CASTPFSSGGYNEQFF
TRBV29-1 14 CSASGRGGYNEQFF
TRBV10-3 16 CAISEPGGPYNSPLHF
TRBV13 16 CASSPIQGFSGNTIYF
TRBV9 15 CASSLTGTGDYEQYF
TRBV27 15 CASRAITGGGETQYF
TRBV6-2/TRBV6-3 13 CASSYRQEGGYTF
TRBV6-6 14 CASSYLDSSYGYTF
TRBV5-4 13 CASSTQDGASYTF
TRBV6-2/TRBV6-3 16 CASSYFRGLNTGELFF
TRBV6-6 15 CASSPGTGWNSPLHF
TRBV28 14 CASRDRGAGTEAFF
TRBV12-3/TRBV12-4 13 CASSLSHGQPQHF
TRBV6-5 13 CASSLLEDQPQHF